The entry below gives a single T cell receptor beta chain sequence along with its context. Its specific antigen is unknown. The record has no base qualities; no much larger clone is one base away. Trimming costs V 4 bases and J 7 bases, and their ends lie 15 bases apart. Looking up the germline V gene yields CDR1 SGHRS and CDR2 YFSETQ. The CDR3 sequence holds 15 residues, the cysteine and phenylalanine included. The read is trimmed to its CDR3 DNA, 45 bases read in frame from base 1. The cohort was made up of 650 to 700 healthy bone marrow donors. All cohort members were sampled while nominally healthy, although unrecorded immune exposures were likely present. Of the roughly 720 cohort members, 250 to 300 had positive CMV serostatus and fewer than 450 had negative CMV serostatus, and CMV serostatus was not recorded for the donor. A peripheral blood sample was collected from each donor, and TCR beta sequencing was performed on peripheral blood mononuclear cells. The Qiagen DNeasy Blood Extraction Kit was used to extract genomic DNA from the blood cell samples.

This entry is derived from a study of cytomegalovirus exposure and HLA in healthy donors (dated by TCRdb to the late 2010s). About the full investigation: According to an earlier analysis of 587 of the donors, 150 million to 200 million T cells yielded some 120 million unique TCR beta sequences and approximately 300 Gb of sequence data. Donor age, sex, ethnicity and CMV serostatus were collected together with the repertoire data. High-throughput TCR immunosequencing, statistical association of individual TCRs with disease status, and machine learning were combined to predict cytomegalovirus infection status. An earlier analysis of several hundred of the donors applied high-throughput TCR beta sequencing to assess whether each TCR beta V gene segment acted as functional or pseudogenic. A later analysis re-analyzed previously published TCR beta repertoires from roughly 600 donors and added high-resolution HLA genotyping to study TCR occurrence patterns. Every discovery cohort repertoire had been produced on one sequencing platform. In a later genetic analysis, genome-wide SNP genotypes for about 55% of the roughly 670 donors were used, and that subset was treated as a discovery cohort. The study aimed to test whether signatures of past pathogen exposure could be identified by cataloging public T cell receptors. Typing coverage varied by locus: roughly 620-640 donors for A, B, C, DRB1 and DQB1; roughly 560 for DQA1; around 610 for DPA1; roughly 450 for DPB1. Four to six DR-DQ haplotypes were handled as single units for association and clustering, since linkage in the cohort was strong. The study profiled the T cell repertoires of hundreds of subjects by immunosequencing and related them to cytomegalovirus serostatus. An early release that covered more than 550 HLA-typed donors contained 250 to 350 gigabases of sequencing data and around 85 million unique TCR sequences. On average, roughly 250,000 unique TCR beta nucleotide sequences were sequenced per donor among about 400 genotyped donors of the cohort, with roughly 19% of those sequences being non-productive. The genetic ancestry cluster associated with self-reported Caucasian donors included around 76% of the approximately 430 genotyped donors. Along with the roughly 610-subject first cohort, a separate validation cohort of roughly 110 different subjects was used. HLA typing included class I and class II loci at four-digit resolution. Rather than using new phenotypic data, the later analysis identified candidate immune exposures from TCR beta sequences and from how often those sequences occurred across donors.

Library preparation employed the immunoSEQ multiplex PCR assay. A mixture of 60 forward primers for TCR Vbeta segments and 13 reverse primers for TCR Jbeta segments was used in the multiplex PCR. A multiplex PCR assay on genomic DNA amplified the CDR3 region of rearranged TCR beta genes. The amplified TCR beta libraries were sequenced on the Illumina HiSeq System as 87-base-pair reads. Per the source publication's procedure: A later analysis counted around 72 million unique TCR beta chains across the roughly 700 repertoires, and some 12 million of these chains were shared by at least two donors. A nearest-neighbor algorithm error-corrected the raw reads and collapsed the reads into unique sequences, merging closely related sequences to remove PCR and sequencing errors. V, D and J gene segments were assigned by aligning CDR3 sequences to IMGT reference sequences. For a sequence to be retained, a match of at least six nucleotides was required to both a V gene segment and a J gene segment. Rearrangements were classified as productive when the CDR3 lacked stop codons and remained in frame with V and J, and all other rearrangements were classified as non-productive. Following IMGT convention, CDR3 was defined as the stretch from the second conserved V-encoded cysteine to the conserved J-encoded phenylalanine. Sequences without an unambiguous match to a single V gene segment were excluded from the earlier analysis of about 600 of the donors. An earlier analysis of several hundred of the donors called V segments functional above 56.7% productive rearrangements and segregating when the between-donor standard deviation exceeded 5%. A statistical classification framework was built for diagnosing cytomegalovirus status from the catalog of TCR beta chain sequences. In a later analysis, TCR nucleotide sequences were compared against IMGT/GENE-DB human TR gene sequences so that V and J genes could be assigned. Using the TCRdist pipeline, a later analysis assigned CDR3 sequences along with most-parsimonious VDJ recombination scenarios. In a later analysis, each TCR beta chain was defined by its CDR3 amino acid sequence together with its V-gene family, and reads without a unique V-gene family were excluded. To address suspected cross-contamination and a sequencing artifact, a later analysis removed approximately 590 highly shared, low-generation-probability nucleotide sequences. For each public chain, a later analysis derived a clonal expansion index from normalized ranks of inferred template counts within each repertoire. In a later analysis, generation probabilities were computed with a VDJ recombination model fitted to out-of-frame rearrangements, and the resulting probabilities were checked against IGoR. Hypergeometric tests were used in a later analysis to score TCR-TCR, TCR-HLA and TCR-CMV co-occurrence, with a repertoire-size bias correction applied to the TCR pairs. In a later analysis, false discovery rates were estimated by permuting HLA or CMV assignments 20 times. In a later analysis, co-occurring TCRs were grouped using DBSCAN, and TCRdist sequence similarity was added for clustering within HLA-allele-positive subsets. Repertoires with fewer than 30,000 or more than 120,000 public chains, plus five repertoires with anomalous nucleotide sharing, were excluded from co-occurrence clustering. TCRdb carries this immuneACCESS record with in-frame sequences only. Its versions omit some clonotypes, under half of them owing to an unresolved V gene in the studies checked, with the rest unexplained. The V and J calls and the clone size are those of that table, but D and trimming were determined from the DNA. The sample table lists 70,000 to 95,000 clones, less than 80% of them with a count of one. Of the sample, roughly 12% falls within the top ten clones.

The paper as a whole reports these results and caveats: Some IMGT-functional V segments, including TRBV6-2 and TRBV6-3, could not be distinguished by the 87-base-pair reads and were therefore excluded. According to a later analysis, TCR association rates differed among HLA loci, with DRB1 alleles showing the most associated TCRs and HLA-C alleles showing the fewest. The earlier analysis of approximately 540 of the donors excluded over 15 rarely observed V segments, including chromosome 9 orphons, because counts were too low. Linkage disequilibrium might explain the correlated functional status among segregating V segments, but an unknown experimental factor could not be excluded. A later analysis found that most CMV-associated TCR beta chains appeared HLA-restricted, with HLA associations seemingly driven largely by CMV exposure. Because some donors lacked HLA typing at each locus, the association tests relied only on the typed subset. The authors suggested that the approach could potentially be extended to other disease states and immunological phenotypes. An association between a missense DCLRE1C variant and V-gene and J-gene trimming of TCR beta chains was found in a later genetic analysis and replicated in an independent cohort. The cohort was sequenced for TCR beta chains only, and without alpha or paired-chain data the features that could be detected were limited. In vitro tests confirmed that a few of the cytomegalovirus-associated TCR beta chains recognize cytomegalovirus antigens. In a later analysis, several top co-occurrence clusters were reported to appear linked to parvovirus B19, influenza, CMV and Epstein-Barr virus. In a later analysis, HLA-associated TCR beta chains were found to be more clonally expanded and to have lower generation probabilities than equally common non-associated chains. Most TCR sequences were seen in very few donors, while some public TCRs were found in many individuals. A total of 150 or so TCR beta chains were listed by the study as associated with cytomegalovirus. The only immune exposure information available for the cohort was CMV serostatus. Specific HLA alleles were associated with 18,000 or so TCR beta sequences at a false discovery rate of 0.05 in a later analysis. Assigning TCR associations to individual alleles was difficult when HLA alleles, especially DR and DQ, strongly co-occurred. The classifier was reported to diagnose cytomegalovirus status with high specificity and sensitivity in both the original and validation cohorts. A cluster of highly shared sequence variants was judged likely to be a technical artifact of the sequencing pipeline. Presence/absence analyses assumed roughly uniform sequencing depth across donors, an assumption that may not hold. A further reported finding was that TCR beta sequences accurately predicted the HLA-A and HLA-B alleles for most subjects in the first cohort. Broadly in line with IMGT annotations, most TCR beta V segments showed up in productive rearrangements about 87% or about 30% of the time in an earlier analysis of 450 to 750 of the donors. A later genetic analysis reported fewer N-insertions in productive TCRs among donors in an Asian-associated ancestry cluster than the approximately 670-donor mean.

The receptor's source is a human donor in good health. The sample taken for sequencing was PBMCs. The chain couples TRBV5-1 to TRBJ1-6; D gene: possibly TRBD1, on 6 matching bases. The CDR3 region reads CASSKNRVANSPLHF. The nucleotide sequence reads as follows: TGCGCCAGCAGCAAAAACAGGGTCGCGAATTCACCCCTCCACTTT. With the portions outside the CDR3 filled from the reference TRBV5-1 and TRBJ1-6 genes, the complete variable region becomes KAGVTQTPRYLIKTRGQQVTLSCSPISGHRSVSWYQQTPGQGLQFLFEYFSETQRNKGNFPGRFSGRQFSNSRSEMNVSTLELGDSALYLCASSKNRVANSPLHFGNGTRLTVT.